This T cell receptor (beta chain) comes out of a study of T-cell reconstitution after alpha-beta-depleted transplantation in children. Study observations and caveats: Newly produced T cells mostly accounted for T-cell counts and diversity one year post-transplant. The study reportedly traced alpha-beta T cells about two months after transplant to several hundred expanded graft clones. Surviving recipient T cells and thymic progenitors accounted for the high day-60 TCRbeta diversity observed in some patients.

Comments on this clonotype: Its target is not known.

Molecular barcoding with unique molecular identifiers was used for the TCRbeta library. TCRdb analysed the PCR reads with MiXCR anew, one entry per CDR3 protein. This table holds about a million distinct CDR3 sequences, around 30% found once. Looked up from germline, CDR1 is MGHRA and CDR2 is YSYEKL. The length of the CDR3 is 19 residues. Trimming cost V 1 base and J 4 bases; bases outside gene matches: 17. The origin of this receptor is a boy under two years old who had a stem cell transplant for SCID, so the T cells may come from the graft donor. The J gene is TRBJ2-7, the V gene TRBV4-1; 9 bases are shared with TRBD2. This sample comprised PBMCs, mostly from graft donor cells, obtained 360 days after TCRalphabeta/CD19-depleted stem cell transplant. CDR3 residues: CASSQGPNSGGIPVYEQYF. CDR3 coding DNA: TGCGCCAGCAGCCAAGGACCGAATAGCGGGGGCATCCCGGTTTACGAGCAGTACTTC.